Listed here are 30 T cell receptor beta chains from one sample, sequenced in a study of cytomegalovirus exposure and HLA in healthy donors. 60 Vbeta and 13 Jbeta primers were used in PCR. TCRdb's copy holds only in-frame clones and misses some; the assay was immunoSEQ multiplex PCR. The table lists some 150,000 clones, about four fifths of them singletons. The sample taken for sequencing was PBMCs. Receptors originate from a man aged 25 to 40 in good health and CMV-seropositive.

The CDR3 DNA reads TGTGCCAGCAGCTTATCGCGGAACTCCTACAATGAGCAGTTCTTC. It translates to CASSLSRNSYNEQFF. This chain links TRBV7-7 with TRBJ2-1; D is unclear. Germline assignment: CDR1 SSHAT and CDR2 FNYEAQ (reference sequence). The CDR3 loop spans 15 amino acids. The V end lost 2 bases, the J end lost 0 bases, and 8 bases lay between the germline ends.

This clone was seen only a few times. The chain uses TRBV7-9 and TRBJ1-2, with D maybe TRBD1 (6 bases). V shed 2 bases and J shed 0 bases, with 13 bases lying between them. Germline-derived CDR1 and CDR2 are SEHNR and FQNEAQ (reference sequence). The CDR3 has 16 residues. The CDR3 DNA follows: TGTGCCAGCAGCTTATATCCCAGGGGAACTAACTATGGCTACACCTTC. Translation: CASSLYPRGTNYGYTF.

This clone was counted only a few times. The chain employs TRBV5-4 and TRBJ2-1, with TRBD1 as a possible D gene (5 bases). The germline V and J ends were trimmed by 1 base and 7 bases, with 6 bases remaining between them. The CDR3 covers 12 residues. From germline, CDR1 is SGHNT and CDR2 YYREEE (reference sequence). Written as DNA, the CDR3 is TGTGCCAGCAGCTTGAAGGGGAATGAGCAGTTCTTC. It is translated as CASSLKGNEQFF.

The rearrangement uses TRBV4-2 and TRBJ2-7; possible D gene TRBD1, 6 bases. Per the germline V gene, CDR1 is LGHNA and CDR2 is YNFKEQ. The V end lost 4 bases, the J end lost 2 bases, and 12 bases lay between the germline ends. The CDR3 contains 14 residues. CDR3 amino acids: CASSPDSRAYEQYF. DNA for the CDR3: TGTGCCAGCAGCCCGGACAGCAGAGCCTACGAGCAGTACTTC.

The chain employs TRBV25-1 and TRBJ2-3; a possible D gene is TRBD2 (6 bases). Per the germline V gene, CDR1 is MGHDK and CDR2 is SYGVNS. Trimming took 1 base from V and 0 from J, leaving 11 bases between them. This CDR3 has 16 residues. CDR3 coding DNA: TGTGCCAGCAGTGAATCTAGTAGCGGTAGCACAGATACGCAGTATTTT. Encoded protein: CASSESSSGSTDTQYF.

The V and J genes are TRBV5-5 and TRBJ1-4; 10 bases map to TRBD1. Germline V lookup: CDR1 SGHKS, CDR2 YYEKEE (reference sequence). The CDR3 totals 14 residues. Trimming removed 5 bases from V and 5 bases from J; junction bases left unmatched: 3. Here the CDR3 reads CASRRTGGNEKLFF. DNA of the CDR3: TGTGCCAGCAGAAGGACAGGGGGGAATGAAAAACTGTTTTTT.

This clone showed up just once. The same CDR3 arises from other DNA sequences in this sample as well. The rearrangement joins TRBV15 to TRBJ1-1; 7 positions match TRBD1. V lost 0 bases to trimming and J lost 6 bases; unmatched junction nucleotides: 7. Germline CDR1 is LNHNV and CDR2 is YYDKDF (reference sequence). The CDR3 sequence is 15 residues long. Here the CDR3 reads CATSREGKGAAEAFF. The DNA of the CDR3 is TGTGCCACCAGCAGAGAGGGGAAGGGGGCGGCTGAAGCTTTCTTT.

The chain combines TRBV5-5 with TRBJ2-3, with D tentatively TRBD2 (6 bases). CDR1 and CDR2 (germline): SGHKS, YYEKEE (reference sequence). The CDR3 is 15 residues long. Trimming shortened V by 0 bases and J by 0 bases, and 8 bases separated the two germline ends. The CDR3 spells CASSLVTRSTDTQYF. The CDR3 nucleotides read TGTGCCAGCAGCTTGGTGACTAGAAGCACAGATACGCAGTATTTT.

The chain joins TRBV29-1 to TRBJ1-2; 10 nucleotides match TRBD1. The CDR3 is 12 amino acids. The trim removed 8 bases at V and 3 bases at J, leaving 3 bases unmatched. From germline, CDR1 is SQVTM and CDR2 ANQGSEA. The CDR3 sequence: CSLGTGDYGYTF. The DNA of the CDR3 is TGCAGCCTCGGGACAGGGGACTATGGCTACACCTTC.

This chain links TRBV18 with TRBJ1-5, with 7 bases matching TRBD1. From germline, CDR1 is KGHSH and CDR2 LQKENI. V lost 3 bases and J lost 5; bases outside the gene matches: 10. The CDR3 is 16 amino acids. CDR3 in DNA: TGTGCCAGCTCACCCTCGGACAGGACTCCTCATCAGCCCCAGCATTTT. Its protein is CASSPSDRTPHQPQHF.

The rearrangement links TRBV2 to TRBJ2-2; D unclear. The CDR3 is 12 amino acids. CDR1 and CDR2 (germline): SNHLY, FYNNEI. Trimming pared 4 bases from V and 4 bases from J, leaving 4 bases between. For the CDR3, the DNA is TGTGCCAGCAGTGCGGGCACCGGGGAGCTGTTTTTT. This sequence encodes CASSAGTGELFF.

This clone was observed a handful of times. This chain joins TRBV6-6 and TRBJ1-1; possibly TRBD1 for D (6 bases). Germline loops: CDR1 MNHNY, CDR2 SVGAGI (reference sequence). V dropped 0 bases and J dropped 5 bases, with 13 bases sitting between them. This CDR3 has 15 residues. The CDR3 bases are TGTGCCAGCAGTTACTCGGGGGGGGCCGGAACTGAAGCTTTCTTT. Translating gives CASSYSGGAGTEAFF.

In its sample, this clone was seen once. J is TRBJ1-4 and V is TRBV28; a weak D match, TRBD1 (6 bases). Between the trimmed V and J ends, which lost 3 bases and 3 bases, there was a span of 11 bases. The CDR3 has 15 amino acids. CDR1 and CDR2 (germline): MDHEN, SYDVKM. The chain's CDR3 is CASSFRQASNEKLFF. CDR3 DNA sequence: TGTGCCAGCAGTTTTCGACAGGCCTCTAATGAAAAACTGTTTTTT.

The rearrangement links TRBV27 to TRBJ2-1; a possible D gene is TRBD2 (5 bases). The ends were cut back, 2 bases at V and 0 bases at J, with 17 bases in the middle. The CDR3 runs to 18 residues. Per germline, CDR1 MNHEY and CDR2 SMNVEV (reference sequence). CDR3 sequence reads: CASSLRGDRWVSYNEQFF. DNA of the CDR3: TGTGCCAGCAGTTTACGGGGAGACCGATGGGTCTCCTACAATGAGCAGTTCTTC.

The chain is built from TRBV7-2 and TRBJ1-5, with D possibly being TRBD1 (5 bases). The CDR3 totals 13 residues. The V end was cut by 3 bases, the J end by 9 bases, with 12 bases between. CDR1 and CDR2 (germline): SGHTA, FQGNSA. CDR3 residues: CASSFVGAPPQHF. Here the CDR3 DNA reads TGTGCCAGCAGCTTCGTAGGGGCGCCGCCCCAGCATTTT.

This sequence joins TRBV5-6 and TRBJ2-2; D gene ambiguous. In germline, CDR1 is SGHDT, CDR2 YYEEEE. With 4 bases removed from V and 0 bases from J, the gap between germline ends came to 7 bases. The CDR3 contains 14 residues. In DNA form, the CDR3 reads TGTGCCAGCAGCCGACTGACGAACACCGGGGAGCTGTTTTTT. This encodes CASSRLTNTGELFF.

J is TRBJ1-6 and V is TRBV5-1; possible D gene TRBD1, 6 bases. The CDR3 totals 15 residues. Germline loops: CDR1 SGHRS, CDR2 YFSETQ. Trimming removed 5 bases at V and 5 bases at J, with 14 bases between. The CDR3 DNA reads TGCGCCAGCAGTTTAGGACAGTCTGATAATTCACCCCTCCACTTT. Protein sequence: CASSLGQSDNSPLHF.

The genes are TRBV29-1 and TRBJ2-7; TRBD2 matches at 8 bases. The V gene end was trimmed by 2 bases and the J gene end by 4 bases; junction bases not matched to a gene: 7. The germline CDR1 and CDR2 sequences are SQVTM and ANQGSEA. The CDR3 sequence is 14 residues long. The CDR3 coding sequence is TGCAGCGTTGAAAAAGCGGGAGTAGGGTACGAGCAGTACTTC. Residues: CSVEKAGVGYEQYF.

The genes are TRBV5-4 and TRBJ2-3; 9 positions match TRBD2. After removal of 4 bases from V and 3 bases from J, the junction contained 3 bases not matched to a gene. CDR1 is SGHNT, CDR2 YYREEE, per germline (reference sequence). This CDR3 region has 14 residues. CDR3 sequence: CASSLAGITDTQYF. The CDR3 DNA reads TGTGCCAGCAGCCTAGCGGGGATAACAGATACGCAGTATTTT.

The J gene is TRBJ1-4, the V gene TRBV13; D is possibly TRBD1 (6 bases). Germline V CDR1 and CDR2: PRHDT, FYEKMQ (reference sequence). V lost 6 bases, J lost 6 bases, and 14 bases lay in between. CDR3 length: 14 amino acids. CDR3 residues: CASSVWGRHEKLFF. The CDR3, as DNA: TGTGCCAGCAGTGTATGGGGGCGTCATGAAAAACTGTTTTTT.

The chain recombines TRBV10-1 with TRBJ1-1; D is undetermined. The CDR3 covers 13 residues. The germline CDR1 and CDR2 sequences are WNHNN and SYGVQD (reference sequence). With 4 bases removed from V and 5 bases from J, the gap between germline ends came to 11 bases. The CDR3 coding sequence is TGCGCCAGCAGTGCGAGCGGAGGGACTGAAGCTTTCTTT. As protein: CASSASGGTEAFF.

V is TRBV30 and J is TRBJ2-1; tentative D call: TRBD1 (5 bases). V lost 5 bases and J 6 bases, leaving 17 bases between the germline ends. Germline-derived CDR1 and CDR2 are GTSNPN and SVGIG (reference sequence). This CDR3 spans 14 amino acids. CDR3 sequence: CAWRTRVGPNEQFF. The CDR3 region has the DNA TGTGCCTGGCGCACCAGGGTCGGACCCAATGAGCAGTTCTTC. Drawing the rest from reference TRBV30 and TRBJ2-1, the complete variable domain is SQTIHQWPATLVQPVGSPLSLECTVEGTSNPNLYWYRQAAGRGLQLLFYSVGIGQISSEVPQNLSASRPQDRQFILSSKKLLLSDSGFYLCAWRTRVGPNEQFFGPGTRLTVL.

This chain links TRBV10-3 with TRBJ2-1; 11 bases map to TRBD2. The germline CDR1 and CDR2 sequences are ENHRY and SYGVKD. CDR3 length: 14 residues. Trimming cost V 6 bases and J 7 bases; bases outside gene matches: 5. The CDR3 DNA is TGTGCCATCAGCACTAGCGGGAGCGGTAATGAGCAGTTCTTC. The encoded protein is CAISTSGSGNEQFF.

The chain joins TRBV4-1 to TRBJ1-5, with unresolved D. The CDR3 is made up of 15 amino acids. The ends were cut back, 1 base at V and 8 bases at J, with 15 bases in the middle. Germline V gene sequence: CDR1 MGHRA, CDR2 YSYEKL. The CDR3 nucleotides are TGCGCCAGCAGCCAAGGGCCATCGATTCTGGAGCCCCAGCATTTT. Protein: CASSQGPSILEPQHF.

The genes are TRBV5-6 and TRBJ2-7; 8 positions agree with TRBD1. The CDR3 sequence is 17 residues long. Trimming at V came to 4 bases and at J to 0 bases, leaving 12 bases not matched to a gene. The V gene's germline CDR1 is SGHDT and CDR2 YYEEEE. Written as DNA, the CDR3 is TGTGCCAGCAGCCCAACCGCCGGGACAGGCGTCTCCTACGAGCAGTACTTC. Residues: CASSPTAGTGVSYEQYF.

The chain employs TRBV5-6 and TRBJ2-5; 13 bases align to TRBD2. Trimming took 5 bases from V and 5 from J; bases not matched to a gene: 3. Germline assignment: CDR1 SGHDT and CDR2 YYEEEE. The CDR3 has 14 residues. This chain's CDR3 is CASRLAGGWETQYF. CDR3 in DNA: TGTGCCAGCAGACTAGCGGGGGGGTGGGAGACCCAGTACTTC.

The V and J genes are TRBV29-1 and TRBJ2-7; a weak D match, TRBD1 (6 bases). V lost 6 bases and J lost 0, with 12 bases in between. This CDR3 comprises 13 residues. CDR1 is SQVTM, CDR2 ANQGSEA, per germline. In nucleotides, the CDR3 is TGCAGCGTGACAGGTTTGGACTCCTACGAGCAGTACTTC. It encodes CSVTGLDSYEQYF.

CDR3 sequence reads: CASSFNPSGDNEQFF. In DNA, the CDR3 is TGTGCCAGCAGTTTTAACCCTAGCGGGGACAATGAGCAGTTCTTC. The V call is TRBV28, the J call TRBJ2-1; 9 bases line up with TRBD2. Germline assignment: CDR1 MDHEN and CDR2 SYDVKM. Trimming removed 3 bases from V and 5 bases from J; junction bases left unmatched: 5. This CDR3 spans 15 amino acids.

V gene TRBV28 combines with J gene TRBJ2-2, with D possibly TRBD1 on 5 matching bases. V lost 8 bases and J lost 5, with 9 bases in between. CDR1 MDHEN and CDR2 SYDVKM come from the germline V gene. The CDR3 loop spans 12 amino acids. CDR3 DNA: TGTGCCAGCCTTAAGGGGACCGGGGAGCTGTTTTTT. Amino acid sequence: CASLKGTGELFF. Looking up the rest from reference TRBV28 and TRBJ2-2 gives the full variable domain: DVKVTQSSRYLVKRTGEKVFLECVQDMDHENMFWYRQDPGLGLRLIYFSYDVKMKEKGDIPEGYSVSREKKERFSLILESASTNQTSMYLCASLKGTGELFFGEGSRLTVL.

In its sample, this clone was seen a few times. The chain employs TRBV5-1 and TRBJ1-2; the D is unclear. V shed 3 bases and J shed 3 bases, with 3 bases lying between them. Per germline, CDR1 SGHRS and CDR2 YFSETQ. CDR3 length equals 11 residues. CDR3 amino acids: CASSSYYGYTF. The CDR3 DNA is TGCGCCAGCAGCTCCTACTATGGCTACACCTTC.